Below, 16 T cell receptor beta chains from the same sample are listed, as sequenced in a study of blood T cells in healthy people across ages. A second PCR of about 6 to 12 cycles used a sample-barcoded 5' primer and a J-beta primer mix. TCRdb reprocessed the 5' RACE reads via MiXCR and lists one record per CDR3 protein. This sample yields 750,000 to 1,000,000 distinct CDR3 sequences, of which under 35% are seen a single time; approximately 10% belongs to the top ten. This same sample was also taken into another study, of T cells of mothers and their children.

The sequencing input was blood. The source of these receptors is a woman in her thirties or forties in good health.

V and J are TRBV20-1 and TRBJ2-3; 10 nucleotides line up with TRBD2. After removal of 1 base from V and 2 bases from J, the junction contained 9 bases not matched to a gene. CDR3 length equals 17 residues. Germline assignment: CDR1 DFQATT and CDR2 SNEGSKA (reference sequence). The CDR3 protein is CSARVIAGGGHTDTQYF. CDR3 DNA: TGCAGTGCTAGAGTCATAGCGGGGGGTGGGCACACAGATACGCAGTATTTT.

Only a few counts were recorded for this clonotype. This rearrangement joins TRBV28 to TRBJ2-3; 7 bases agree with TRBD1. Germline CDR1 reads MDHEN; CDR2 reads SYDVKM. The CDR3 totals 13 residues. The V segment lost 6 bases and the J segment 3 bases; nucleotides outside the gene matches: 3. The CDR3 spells CASRQQGTDTQYF. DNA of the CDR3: TGTGCCAGCAGGCAACAGGGGACAGATACGCAGTATTTT.

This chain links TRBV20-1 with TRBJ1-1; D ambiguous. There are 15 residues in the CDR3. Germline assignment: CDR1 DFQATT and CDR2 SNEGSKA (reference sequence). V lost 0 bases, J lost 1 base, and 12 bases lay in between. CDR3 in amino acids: CSARDTGRGNTEAFF. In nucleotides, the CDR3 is TGCAGTGCTAGAGATACGGGCCGAGGGAACACTGAAGCTTTCTTT.

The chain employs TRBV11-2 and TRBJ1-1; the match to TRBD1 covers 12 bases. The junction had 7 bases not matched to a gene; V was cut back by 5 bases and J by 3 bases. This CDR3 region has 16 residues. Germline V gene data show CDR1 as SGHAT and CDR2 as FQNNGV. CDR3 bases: TGTGCCAGCAGCCCGGGACAGGGGGCATTTGACACTGAAGCTTTCTTT. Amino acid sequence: CASSPGQGAFDTEAFF.

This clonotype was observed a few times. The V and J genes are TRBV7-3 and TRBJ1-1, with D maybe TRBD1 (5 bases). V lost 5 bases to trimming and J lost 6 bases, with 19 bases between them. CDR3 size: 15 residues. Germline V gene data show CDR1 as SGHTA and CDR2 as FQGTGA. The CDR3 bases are TGTGCCAGCAGCCCTACAGGAAGCTTTGGCGCTGAAGCTTTCTTT. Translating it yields CASSPTGSFGAEAFF.

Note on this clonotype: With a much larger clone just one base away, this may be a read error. The CDR3 reads CSVGSGQGRYEQYF. The DNA for the CDR3 is TGCAGCGTTGGAAGTGGACAGGGGAGATACGAGCAGTACTTC. The chain joins TRBV29-1 to TRBJ2-5, with TRBD1 identical over 9 bases. TRBJ2-7 explains the end of the DNA better; the J call may be wrong. Germline loops: CDR1 SQVTM, CDR2 ANQGSEA. The CDR3 has 14 residues.

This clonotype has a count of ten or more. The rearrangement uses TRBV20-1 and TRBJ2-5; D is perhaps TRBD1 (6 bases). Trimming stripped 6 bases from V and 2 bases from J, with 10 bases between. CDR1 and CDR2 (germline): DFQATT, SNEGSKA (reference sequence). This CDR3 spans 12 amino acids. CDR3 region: CSASQGQETQYF. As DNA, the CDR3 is TGCAGTGCCAGTCAGGGGCAAGAGACCCAGTACTTC.

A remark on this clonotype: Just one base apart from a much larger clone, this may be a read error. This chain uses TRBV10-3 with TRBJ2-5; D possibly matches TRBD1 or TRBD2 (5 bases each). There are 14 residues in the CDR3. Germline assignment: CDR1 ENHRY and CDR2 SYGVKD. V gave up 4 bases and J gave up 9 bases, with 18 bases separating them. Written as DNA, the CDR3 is TGTGCCATCAGTGCCGGGACCTCTACGGAGGCCCAGTACTTC. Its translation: CAISAGTSTEAQYF.

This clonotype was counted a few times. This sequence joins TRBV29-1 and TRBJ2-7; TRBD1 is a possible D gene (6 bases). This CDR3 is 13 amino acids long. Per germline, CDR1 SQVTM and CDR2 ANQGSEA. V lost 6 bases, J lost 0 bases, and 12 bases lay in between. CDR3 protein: CSVMGDTSYEQYF. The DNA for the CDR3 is TGCAGCGTCATGGGGGACACCTCCTACGAGCAGTACTTC.

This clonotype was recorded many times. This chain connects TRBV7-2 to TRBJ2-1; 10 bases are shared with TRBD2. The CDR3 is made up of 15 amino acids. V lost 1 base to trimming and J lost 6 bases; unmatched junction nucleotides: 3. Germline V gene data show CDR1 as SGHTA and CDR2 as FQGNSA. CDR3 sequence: CASSLVSGGSNEQFF. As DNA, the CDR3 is TGTGCCAGCAGCTTAGTTAGCGGGGGGTCCAATGAGCAGTTCTTC.

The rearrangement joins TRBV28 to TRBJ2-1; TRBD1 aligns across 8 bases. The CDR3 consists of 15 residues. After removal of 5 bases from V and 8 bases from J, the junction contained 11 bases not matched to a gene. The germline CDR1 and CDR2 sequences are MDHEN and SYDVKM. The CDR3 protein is CASSASGTGRDEQFF. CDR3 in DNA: TGTGCCAGCAGTGCTTCCGGGACAGGAAGGGATGAGCAGTTCTTC.

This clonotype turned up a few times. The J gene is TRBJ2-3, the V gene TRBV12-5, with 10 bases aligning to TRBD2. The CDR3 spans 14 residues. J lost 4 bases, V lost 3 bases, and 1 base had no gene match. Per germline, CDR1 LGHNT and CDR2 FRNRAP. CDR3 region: CASGLAGGSDTQYF. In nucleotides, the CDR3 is TGTGCTAGTGGTTTAGCGGGGGGGTCAGATACGCAGTATTTT.

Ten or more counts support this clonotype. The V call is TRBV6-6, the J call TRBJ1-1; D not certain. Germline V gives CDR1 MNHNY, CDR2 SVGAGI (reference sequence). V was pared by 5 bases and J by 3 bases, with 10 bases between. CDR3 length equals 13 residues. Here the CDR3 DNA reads TGTGCCAGCAGTGACCGACGGGACACTGAAGCTTTCTTT. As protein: CASSDRRDTEAFF.

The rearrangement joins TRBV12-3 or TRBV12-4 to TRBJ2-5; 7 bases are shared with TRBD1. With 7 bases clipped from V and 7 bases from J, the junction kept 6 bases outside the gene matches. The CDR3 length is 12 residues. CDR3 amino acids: CASIGTEGTQYF. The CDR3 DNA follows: TGTGCCAGCATCGGGACAGAAGGGACCCAGTACTTC.

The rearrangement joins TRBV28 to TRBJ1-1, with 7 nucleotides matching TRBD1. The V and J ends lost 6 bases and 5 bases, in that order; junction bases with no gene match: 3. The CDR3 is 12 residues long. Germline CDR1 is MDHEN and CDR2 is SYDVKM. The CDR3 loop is CASRTQGTEAFF. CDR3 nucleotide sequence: TGTGCCAGCAGAACACAGGGGACTGAAGCTTTCTTT.

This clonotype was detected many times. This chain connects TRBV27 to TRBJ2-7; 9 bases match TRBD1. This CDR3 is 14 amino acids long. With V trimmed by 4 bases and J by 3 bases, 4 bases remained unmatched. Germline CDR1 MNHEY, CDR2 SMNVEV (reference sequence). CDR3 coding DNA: TGTGCCAGCAGTTCCCAGACAGGGGGCTACGAGCAGTACTTC. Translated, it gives CASSSQTGGYEQYF.